This TCR beta chain was sequenced during a study of blood T cell repertoires in COVID-19. Study information: Sites across the United States, Italy and Spain contributed samples from acute and convalescent COVID-19.

Using immunoSEQ multiplex PCR, the repertoire was profiled, and TCRdb retains in-frame clones only, with some absent. The table includes about 240,000 clones, over 75% detected once. Germline V CDR1 and CDR2: SGHNT, YYREEE (reference sequence). Trimming pared 4 bases from V and 4 bases from J, leaving 12 bases between. This CDR3 has 15 residues. Sequenced sample: peripheral blood. This sequence was found in a man aged 30 to 45 who had recovered from COVID-19. V is TRBV5-4 and J is TRBJ2-6, with D unresolved. CDR3 nucleotides: TGTGCCAGCAGCCTTGACATCCCCGGGGCCAACGTCCTGACTTTC. Amino acid sequence: CASSLDIPGANVLTF.